A single sample gave rise to the 5 T cell receptor beta chains below, sequenced in a study of cytomegalovirus exposure and HLA in healthy donors (dated by TCRdb to about 2017). The library was built by means of the immunoSEQ multiplex PCR assay. The multiplex PCR relied on a mix of 60 forward primers for TCR Vbeta segments and 13 reverse primers for TCR Jbeta segments. TCRdb re-hosts the immuneACCESS table, in-frame sequences only. Its copies lack some clones; in the studies checked, an unresolved V gene accounts for under half of them, and the cause for the rest is not known. This sample has about 190,000 clones in its table, and over 60% of those were observed once. Roughly 2.1% of the sample is in the top ten clones. The sequenced sample consisted of PBMCs. All receptors come from a woman between 25 and 40 years old in good health and CMV-seropositive.

The gene calls are TRBV19 and TRBJ1-1; D is unresolved. The CDR3 contains 11 residues. Germline V gene data show CDR1 as LNHDA and CDR2 as SQIVND (reference sequence). V was pared by 10 bases and J by 1 base, with 7 bases between. The chain's CDR3 is CATWRNTEAFF. Written as DNA, the CDR3 is TGTGCCACCTGGAGGAACACTGAAGCTTTCTTT.

CDR3 nucleotides: TGTGCCAGCAGCCTCACGGCTGGGGGAGGTAGCCACGAGCAGTACTTC. Its translation: CASSLTAGGGSHEQYF. The V gene is TRBV7-6, the J gene TRBJ2-7, with D possibly matching TRBD2 (6 bases). V lost 5 bases to trimming and J lost 5 bases, with 22 bases between them. Per the germline V gene, CDR1 is SGHVS and CDR2 is FNYEAQ. The CDR3 is 16 residues long.

This chain uses TRBV19 with TRBJ2-7, with D tentatively TRBD2 (6 bases). Germline V gene lookup returns CDR1 LNHDA and CDR2 SQIVND (reference sequence). The germline V and J ends were trimmed by 3 bases and 6 bases, with 9 bases remaining between them. The CDR3 loop spans 12 amino acids. CDR3 coding DNA: TGTGCCAGTAGTATCCGGGGGAGCGAGCAGTACTTC. This sequence encodes CASSIRGSEQYF.

The chain joins TRBV18 to TRBJ1-2; no definite D call. From germline, CDR1 is KGHSH and CDR2 LQKENI. Trimming shortened V by 2 bases and J by 4 bases, and 11 bases separated the two germline ends. There are 14 residues in the CDR3. The CDR3 DNA is TGTGCCAGCTCACCAGGGCCTACTGGCTATGGCTACACCTTC. Translating it yields CASSPGPTGYGYTF.

This clone was picked up one time. V usage is TRBV30 and J usage is TRBJ1-6; D remains unclear. From germline, CDR1 is GTSNPN and CDR2 SVGIG (reference sequence). Deletions cut 0 bases from V and 0 bases from J, with 12 bases between. The CDR3 has 17 amino acids. CDR3 in DNA: TGTGCCTGGAGTGTAGGTTGGGGAGGCTCCTATAATTCACCCCTCCACTTT. Encoded protein: CAWSVGWGGSYNSPLHF.